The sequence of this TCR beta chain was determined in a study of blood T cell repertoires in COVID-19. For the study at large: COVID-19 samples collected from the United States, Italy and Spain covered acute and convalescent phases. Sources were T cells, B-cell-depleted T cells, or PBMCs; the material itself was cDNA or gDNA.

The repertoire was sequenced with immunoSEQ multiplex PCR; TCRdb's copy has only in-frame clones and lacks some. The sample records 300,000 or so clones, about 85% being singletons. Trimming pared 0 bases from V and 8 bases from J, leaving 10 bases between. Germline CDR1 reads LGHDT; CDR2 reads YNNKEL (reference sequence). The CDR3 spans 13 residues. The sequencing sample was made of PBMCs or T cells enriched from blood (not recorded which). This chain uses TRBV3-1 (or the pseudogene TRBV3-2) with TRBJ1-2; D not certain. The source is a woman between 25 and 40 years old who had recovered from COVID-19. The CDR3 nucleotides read TGTGCCAGCAGCCAAGATACTTGGTCCGGCTACACCTTC. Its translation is CASSQDTWSGYTF.